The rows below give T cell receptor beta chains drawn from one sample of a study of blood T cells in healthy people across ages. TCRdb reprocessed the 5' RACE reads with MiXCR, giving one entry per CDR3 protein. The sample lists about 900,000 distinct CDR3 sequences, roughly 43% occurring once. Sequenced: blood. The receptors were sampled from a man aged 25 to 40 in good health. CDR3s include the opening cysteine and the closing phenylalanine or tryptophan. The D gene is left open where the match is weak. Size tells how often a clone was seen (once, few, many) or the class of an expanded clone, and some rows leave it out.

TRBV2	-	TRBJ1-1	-	TGTGCCAGCATAAATTCACCCGGGGGCGGAACTGAAGCTTTCTTT	CASINSPGGGTEAFF
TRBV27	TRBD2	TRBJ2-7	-	TGTGCCAGCGGTACTAGCGGGGGTGCAAACTACGAGCAGTACTTC	CASGTSGGANYEQYF
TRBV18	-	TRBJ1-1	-	TGTGCCAGCTCACCGCAGCAGGCAGTGGACACTGAAGCTTTCTTT	CASSPQQAVDTEAFF
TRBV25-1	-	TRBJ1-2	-	TGTGCCAGCAGCGCTAGGGGGGGGAGCTATGGCTACACCTTC	CASSARGGSYGYTF
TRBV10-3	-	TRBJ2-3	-	TGTGCCATCAGTGAAAAGACCACAGATACGCAGTGTTTT	CAISEKTTDTQCF
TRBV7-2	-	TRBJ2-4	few	TGTGCCAGCAGCTTGAGGGATCGAGACATTCAGTACTTC	CASSLRDRDIQYF
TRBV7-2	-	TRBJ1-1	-	TGTGCCAGCAGCTTAGGTGGGACTTTTCGGGCTTTCTTT	CASSLGGTFRAFF
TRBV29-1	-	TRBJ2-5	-	TGCAGCGCTCCTTTGTTAGAGACCCAGTACTTC	CSAPLLETQYF
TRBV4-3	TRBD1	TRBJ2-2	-	TGCGCCAGCAGCCAACCAACGGGACAGGGAAAACCCGGGGAGCTGTGTTTT	CASSQPTGQGKPGELCF
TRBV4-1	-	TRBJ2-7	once	TGCGCCAGCAGTCCCAGACTAGTGGGGGGGCTTGTCTACGAGCAGTACTTC	CASSPRLVGGLVYEQYF
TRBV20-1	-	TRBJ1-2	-	TGCAGTGCTACGACCCGGGCCCGTGCCTATGGCTACACCTTC	CSATTRARAYGYTF
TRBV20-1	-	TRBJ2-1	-	TGCAGTGCTAGACCCCCCAGGGACAATGAGCAGTTCTTC	CSARPPRDNEQFF
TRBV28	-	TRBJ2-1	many	TGTGCCAGCAGTTTCCCCGGGGTCGGGGACAATGAGCAGTTCTTC	CASSFPGVGDNEQFF
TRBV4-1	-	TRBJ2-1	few	TGCGCCAGCAGCCAGAGACCCGGCGGCGATGAGCAGTTCTTC	CASSQRPGGDEQFF
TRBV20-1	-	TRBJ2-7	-	TGCAGTGCTAGAGATACCAGTCCCTACGAGCAGTACTTC	CSARDTSPYEQYF
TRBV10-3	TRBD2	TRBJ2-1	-	TGTGCCATCAGATCGACTAGCGGGCGCAATGTGCAGTTCTTC	CAIRSTSGRNVQFF
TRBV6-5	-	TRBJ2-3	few	TGTGCCAGCAGTTCTCGTGGTCTAGGGGGGAGCACAGATACGCAGTATTTT	CASSSRGLGGSTDTQYF
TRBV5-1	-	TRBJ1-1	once	TGCGCCAGCAGCTCCAACCCCACCGGCACTGAAGCTTTCTTT	CASSSNPTGTEAFF
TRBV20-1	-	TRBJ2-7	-	TGCAGTGCTAGGCGGACTGGGGTCTACAATGAGCAGTACTTC	CSARRTGVYNEQYF
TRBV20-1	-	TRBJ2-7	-	TGCAGTGCTTTCACCTCGGGACGGATCTACGAGCAGTACTTC	CSAFTSGRIYEQYF
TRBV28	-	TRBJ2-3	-	TGTGCCAGCAGCTCTACTAGGACCAACACAGATACGCAGTATTTT	CASSSTRTNTDTQYF
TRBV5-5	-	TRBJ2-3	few	TGTGCCAGCAGCTTGGCTTCGGTCGAGGAGTATTTT	CASSLASVEEYF
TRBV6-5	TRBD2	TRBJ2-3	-	TGTGCCAGCACCCGGACTAGCGGGGGTACGGCAGATACGCAGTATTTT	CASTRTSGGTADTQYF
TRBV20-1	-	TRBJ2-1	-	TGCAGTGCTCCCCCAGAAGGGAGAAACTACAATGAGCAGTTCTTC	CSAPPEGRNYNEQFF
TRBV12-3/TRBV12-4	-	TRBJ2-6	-	TGTGCCAGCAGTTTTGAGGGGGTCGGGGCCAACGTCCTGACTTTC	CASSFEGVGANVLTF
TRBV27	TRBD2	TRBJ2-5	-	TGTGCCAGCAGTTTAAACCGGGAGGTAGAGACCCAGTACTTC	CASSLNREVETQYF
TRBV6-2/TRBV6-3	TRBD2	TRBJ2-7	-	TGTGCCAGCAGTTACACGTGGCGAGCGGGGTCCTACGAGCAGTACTTC	CASSYTWRAGSYEQYF
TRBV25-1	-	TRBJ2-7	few	TGTGCCAGCAGTGAAGGTGGATTTGTTAGGGAGCAGTACTTC	CASSEGGFVREQYF
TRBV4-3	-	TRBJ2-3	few	TGCGCCAGCAGCCAAGCCTCGCGGGGCACAGATACGCAGTATTTT	CASSQASRGTDTQYF
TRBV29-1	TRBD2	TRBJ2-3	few	TGCAGCGTTGAAGATTCAGCGGGGGGGCCAGGTACGCAGTATTTT	CSVEDSAGGPGTQYF
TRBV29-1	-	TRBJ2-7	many	TGCAGCGCTGGATTGAACTCCTACGAGCAGTACTTC	CSAGLNSYEQYF
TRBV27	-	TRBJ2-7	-	TGTGCCAGCCTCCGGGGCCCTTACGAGCAGTACTTC	CASLRGPYEQYF
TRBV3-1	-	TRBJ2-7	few	TGTGCCAGCAGTCGTGAAGGGTACGAGCAGTACTTC	CASSREGYEQYF
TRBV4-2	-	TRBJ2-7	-	TGTGCCAGCAGCCAAGAAACGGATCCCTACGAGCAGTACTTC	CASSQETDPYEQYF
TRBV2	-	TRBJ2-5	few	TGTGCCAGCACCAAAGAGGCCTTAATTTCGCGGACCCAGTACTTC	CASTKEALISRTQYF
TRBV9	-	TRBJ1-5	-	TGTGCCAGCAGCACCCGACAGACCGGAGAGCCCCAGCATTTT	CASSTRQTGEPQHF
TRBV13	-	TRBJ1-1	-	TGTGCCGGCATGACAGGGAACACTGAAGCTTTCTTT	CAGMTGNTEAFF
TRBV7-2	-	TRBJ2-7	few	TGTGCCAGCAAAAGGCGGGGCGAGTCCTACGAGCAGTACTTC	CASKRRGESYEQYF
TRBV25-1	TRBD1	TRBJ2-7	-	TGTGCCAGCAGTGCCACACCGGGACAGGGAGTTCGGCAGTACTTC	CASSATPGQGVRQYF
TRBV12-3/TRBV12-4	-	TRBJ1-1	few	TGTGCCAGCAGTGCGTCGACAGGGAACACTGAAGCTTTCTTT	CASSASTGNTEAFF
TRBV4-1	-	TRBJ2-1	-	TGCGCCAGCAGCCAAGATCCCCAGTCGGCCTACAATGAGCAGTTCTTC	CASSQDPQSAYNEQFF
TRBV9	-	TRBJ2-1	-	TGTGCCAGCAGCGTCCTTAAGGCGGGCGCCTACAATGAGCAGTTCTTC	CASSVLKAGAYNEQFF
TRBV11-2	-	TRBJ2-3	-	TGTGCCAGCAGCCTATCCCTCTCCGGGCGGCAGTATTTT	CASSLSLSGRQYF
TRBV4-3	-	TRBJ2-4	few	TGCGCCAGCAGCCAAGAAAACAGGGGGGGTCGGGAGCAGTACTTC	CASSQENRGGREQYF